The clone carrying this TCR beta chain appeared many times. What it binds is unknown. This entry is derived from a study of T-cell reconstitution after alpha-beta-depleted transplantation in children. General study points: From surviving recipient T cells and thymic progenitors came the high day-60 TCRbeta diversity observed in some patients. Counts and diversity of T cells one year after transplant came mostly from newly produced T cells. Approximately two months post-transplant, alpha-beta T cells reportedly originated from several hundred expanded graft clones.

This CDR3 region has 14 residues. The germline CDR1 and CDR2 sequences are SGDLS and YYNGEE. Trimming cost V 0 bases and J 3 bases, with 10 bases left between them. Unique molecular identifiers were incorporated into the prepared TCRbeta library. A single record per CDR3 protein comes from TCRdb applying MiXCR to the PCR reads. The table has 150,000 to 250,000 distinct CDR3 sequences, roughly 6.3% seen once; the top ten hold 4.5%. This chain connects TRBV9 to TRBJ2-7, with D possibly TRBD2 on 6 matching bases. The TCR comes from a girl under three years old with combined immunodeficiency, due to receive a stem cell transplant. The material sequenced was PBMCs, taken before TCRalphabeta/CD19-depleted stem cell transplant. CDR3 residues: CASSVAEGDYEQYF. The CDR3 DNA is TGTGCCAGCAGCGTAGCGGAGGGAGACTACGAGCAGTACTTC. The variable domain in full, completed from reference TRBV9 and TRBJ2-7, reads DSGVTQTPKHLITATGQRVTLRCSPRSGDLSVYWYQQSLDQGLQFLIQYYNGEERAKGNILERFSAQQFPDLHSELNLSSLELGDSALYFCASSVAEGDYEQYFGPGTRLTVT.